This T cell receptor beta chain was sequenced in a study of CXCR3-negative and CXCR3-positive naive CD8 T cells. Whole-study results and caveats: Naive CXCR3-negative and CXCR3-positive cells had similar TRBV-TRBJ usage; memory differed. CXCR3-positive naive cells carried more hydrophobic TRB CDR3s than CXCR3-negative naive cells did. Diversity proved comparably high across both naive subsets and much lower in memory CD8+ cells. No difference in surface CD5 was seen between naive subsets, and TCR strength was inferred from TRB CDR3 properties.

To note about this clonotype: No antigen is known for it.

Preparation of TRB cDNA libraries relied on 5' RACE carrying UMI labels. TCRdb reprocessed the 5' RACE reads; each CDR3 protein has one entry and no DNA is given. The repertoire table contains 75,000 to 90,000 distinct CDR3 sequences. Definition of naive CD8+ T cells rested on a CD45RO-CCR7+CD27+CD95- profile. CDR3 length equals 15 residues. Germline V gives CDR1 SQVTM, CDR2 ANQGSEA. This sequence originates from a human donor in good health. Some clones in this sample may be carry-over from other donors' samples. The V and J genes are TRBV29-1 and TRBJ2-7. Sequencing input: naive CXCR3+ CD8+ T cells from blood. Subset in this sample: CD45RO-CCR7+CD27+CD95- naive CD8+ T cells expressing CXCR3 (TNR3+). CDR3 protein: CSVEDETVPSYEQYF.